The present TCR beta chain was sequenced within a study of shared clonotypes between healthy human individuals (dated by TCRdb to 2019 to 2021). Concerning the study at large: A few men and two women, aged 18 to 49 years, made up the cohort. Each donor's leukapheresis produced roughly between roughly 0.85 and 9.5 billion PBMCs. For each donor, three plates each were used for CD4 naive and CD4 memory, two plates were used for CD8 naive, and one plate was used for CD8 memory. To estimate repertoire size and how much clonotypes are shared between individuals, the study performed deep sequencing of blood TCR repertoires from roughly five healthy adults. To increase sequencing depth and limit assay-specific biases, TCR repertoire library preparation and sequencing were carried out by different laboratories using diverse techniques. General study outcomes and caveats: The genetic and exposure-history diversity represented was limited by the small number of donors. Compared with non-shared clonotypes, clonotypes shared by all four sorted-subset donors had higher generation probabilities. Only blood was sampled, and tissue TCR repertoires likely differ from those in blood. Rarefaction of sorted-subset datasets indicated incomplete sequencing despite the large sequencing depth. Based on pairwise subsampling, the degree of clonotype sharing among donors was expected to be affected by sequencing depth. Naive subsets generally had larger estimated clonotype richness than memory subsets did. Approximately 5% of naive CD4, 3.5% of naive CD8, approximately 2.2% of memory CD4, and roughly 0.4% of memory CD8 clonotypes were shared across several donors.

The donors were healthy, HIV-negative adults who had no recently reported acute infections or vaccinations. All donors were Caucasian adults living in Nashville, Tennessee, USA. CD8 memory samples consisted of magnetically selected CD45RO+ cells combined with CCR7-negative CD45RA+ effector memory (TemRA) cells. After blood collection by leukapheresis, PBMCs were isolated using Ficoll-Histopaque density gradient centrifugation and then cryopreserved in the vapor phase of liquid nitrogen. Analytical flow cytometry was used to check the purity and quantity of each magnetically sorted T cell population. Genomic DNA was isolated from every sorted fraction and measured by UV absorbance on a Nanodrop 2000c. Comments on this clone: This clone's antigen is unknown. Base qualities were left out, and no much larger clone turns up one base away.

Per the germline V gene, SGHDT is the CDR1 and YYEEEE is the CDR2. V and J are trimmed by 2 bases and 4 bases, and the gene matches miss 6 bases of the junction. Taken from cysteine to phenylalanine, the CDR3 has 15 residues. Of the read, only the CDR3 DNA is kept; its 45 bases are in frame from base 1. TCR CDR3 regions were amplified from genomic DNA by multiplex PCR using the deep immunoSEQ assay. Extracted genomic DNA from each cell subset was distributed evenly across all wells of several immunoSEQ 96-well plates, and each plate was treated as a replicate. For sorted subsets, approximately 190 ng of genomic DNA, equivalent to some 30,000 T cell genomes, went into each replicate PCR. Purified libraries were measured with a Qubit 3.0 fluorometer, size-checked on a Bioanalyzer 2100, and measured again with the KAPA Library Quantification kit. Every immunoSEQ 96-well plate was sequenced on a separate single-read 150-cycle Illumina NextSeq 550 flow cell. The paper's processing steps were these. Because the immunoSEQ output included only junctional sequences and no quality scores, the filtering could not be the same as the filtering used for full-length reads. To assign V/J genes and CDR3, sequences were annotated against IMGT germline references using PyIR, a Python wrapper for IgBLAST v1.9. Reads were filtered out if the reads had weak V/J assignments (E-value above 1e-6), no CDR3, stop codons, out-of-frame junctions, or ambiguous translated residues. V3J clonotypes were defined as sequences sharing an identical inferred V gene, J gene, and CDR3 amino acid sequence. Percentage overlap between repertoires was calculated by dividing the number of shared unique clonotypes by the size of the smaller repertoire. Three approaches were used to assess repertoire richness: RTK rarefaction, the Chao1 estimator, and Recon v2.1 estimates of unobserved clonotypes. Generation probabilities were computed with OLGA for all TCRbeta clonotypes obtained by the gDNA method from four donors. Here the immuneACCESS table is served through TCRdb, limited to in-frame sequences with V and J called. Missing clones are a known gap in these copies; in checked studies unresolved V genes cover under half, and the rest lacks a known reason. V, J and clone size reflect that table, while D and trimming were determined from the DNA. The sample table shows a few hundred thousand clones, and approximately 97% are seen once. The biggest ten clones account for approximately 0.32% of the sample.

The specimen sequenced was memory CD8+ T cells sorted from blood. This sample's cell subset or site label indicates: CD45RO+ cells pooled with CCR7-negative TemRA cells. The sequence derives from a man younger than 45 in good health. This chain joins TRBV5-6 to TRBJ2-3; 8 of the junction bases match TRBD2. The CDR3 region: CASSFMREVPDTQYF. In nucleotides, the sequence is TGTGCCAGCAGCTTCATGCGGGAGGTTCCAGATACGCAGTATTTT.